This passage covers 21 T cell receptor beta chains from one sample sequenced in a study of cytomegalovirus exposure and HLA in healthy donors. Data came from immunoSEQ multiplex PCR; TCRdb stores just in-frame clones and leaves some out. The repertoire holds 100,000 or so clones, approximately 81% seen once, with 20% to 25% in the top ten. Sequenced: PBMCs. Receptors were obtained from a man aged 18 to 30 in good health and CMV-seropositive.

The chain carries TRBV28 and TRBJ1-1; D remains unclear. CDR1 is MDHEN, CDR2 SYDVKM, per germline. This CDR3 is 11 amino acids long. V was trimmed by 6 bases and J by 9 bases, leaving 11 bases between them. The CDR3 DNA reads TGTGCCAGCAGCCAGGCCCTCAAAGCTTTCTTT. Its protein is CASSQALKAFF.

The V and J genes are TRBV29-1 and TRBJ2-3, with TRBD2 matching over 8 bases. The V gene end was trimmed by 6 bases and the J gene end by 2 bases; junction bases not matched to a gene: 7. CDR1 is SQVTM and CDR2 is ANQGSEA in the germline V gene. There are 14 residues in the CDR3. The CDR3 DNA sequence: TGCAGCGTCGATAGCGGGAAATACACAGATACGCAGTATTTT. Protein: CSVDSGKYTDTQYF.

The chain uses TRBV7-8 and TRBJ2-2, with D possibly matching TRBD1 (6 bases). This CDR3 has 16 amino acids. V was trimmed by 5 bases and J by 1 base, leaving 14 bases between them. Looked up from germline, CDR1 is SGHVS and CDR2 is FQNEAQ. This CDR3 is CASSMHGTRNTGELFF. Here the CDR3 DNA reads TGTGCCAGCAGCATGCACGGGACAAGGAACACCGGGGAGCTGTTTTTT.

The J gene is TRBJ2-6, the V gene TRBV27; D call uncertain. Germline CDR1 MNHEY, CDR2 SMNVEV (reference sequence). The CDR3 has 16 amino acids. Trimming pared 4 bases from V and 0 bases from J, leaving 10 bases between. CDR3 loop: CASSSVDYSGANVLTF. The CDR3 nucleotides read TGTGCCAGCAGTTCGGTTGATTACTCTGGGGCCAACGTCCTGACTTTC.

V gene TRBV5-1 combines with J gene TRBJ2-7, with no clear D. Germline-derived CDR1 and CDR2 are SGHRS and YFSETQ. The length of the CDR3 is 13 residues. Trimming pared 4 bases from V and 1 base from J, leaving 9 bases between. The CDR3 region is CASSESSSYEQYF. CDR3 sequence (DNA): TGCGCCAGCAGCGAGAGTTCTTCCTACGAGCAGTACTTC.

The genes are TRBV4-1 and TRBJ2-7; TRBD2 aligns across 10 bases. The CDR3 has 16 amino acids. V was clipped by 1 base and J by 7 bases; unmatched bases: 10. Per the germline V gene, CDR1 is MGHRA and CDR2 is YSYEKL. The chain's CDR3 is CASSQGLAGATWEQYF. The CDR3 coding sequence is TGCGCCAGCAGCCAAGGACTAGCGGGCGCCACGTGGGAGCAGTACTTC.

This rearrangement joins TRBV7-3 to TRBJ1-1; TRBD1 might be the D (6 bases). Germline loops: CDR1 SGHTA, CDR2 FQGTGA. V was shortened by 4 bases and J by 1 base, with 10 bases between the two germline ends. The CDR3 consists of 14 residues. In nucleotides, the CDR3 is TGTGCCAGCAGCTCCCCAGGGGCGAACACTGAAGCTTTCTTT. Translated: CASSSPGANTEAFF.

The V call is TRBV5-1, the J call TRBJ2-2; perhaps TRBD2 as D (5 bases). The CDR3 has 15 amino acids. In germline, CDR1 is SGHRS, CDR2 YFSETQ. V gave up 0 bases and J gave up 4 bases, with 10 bases separating them. The CDR3 sequence: CASSLERVPTGELFF. In DNA form, the CDR3 reads TGCGCCAGCAGCTTGGAGAGGGTCCCCACCGGGGAGCTGTTTTTT.

The rearrangement uses TRBV4-1 and TRBJ2-7; the match to TRBD1 covers 11 bases. The CDR3 has 18 amino acids. V dropped 2 bases and J dropped 3; count of bases not matched to a gene: 12. The germline V gene has CDR1 MGHRA and CDR2 YSYEKL. The CDR3 bases are TGCGCCAGCAGCCAAAGCCCTCTCCAGGACAGGGGGCTCTACGAGCAGTACTTC. Encoded protein: CASSQSPLQDRGLYEQYF.

This chain connects TRBV28 to TRBJ2-2, with D perhaps TRBD2 (7 bases). The CDR3 is 16 amino acids. Germline V gene sequence: CDR1 MDHEN, CDR2 SYDVKM. Between the trimmed V and J ends, which lost 0 bases and 4 bases, there was a span of 12 bases. The chain's CDR3 is CASSLWGGPSTGELFF. CDR3 nucleotides: TGTGCCAGCAGTTTATGGGGGGGGCCCAGCACCGGGGAGCTGTTTTTT.

The V gene is TRBV6-6, the J gene TRBJ1-1, with D possibly being TRBD1 (6 bases). The germline V gene encodes CDR1 MNHNY and CDR2 SVGAGI (reference sequence). The V and J ends lost 4 bases and 1 base respectively, with 16 bases between them. CDR3 length: 16 amino acids. CDR3 in DNA: TGTGCCAGCAGTTTCCCGACTACAGGGAGGAACACTGAAGCTTTCTTT. As protein: CASSFPTTGRNTEAFF.

The V call is TRBV30, the J call TRBJ2-5, with unresolved D. In germline, CDR1 is GTSNPN, CDR2 SVGIG (reference sequence). This CDR3 is built from 13 residues. V gave up 2 bases and J gave up 2 bases, with 9 bases separating them. CDR3 in amino acids: CAWSNSNQETQYF. CDR3 nucleotide sequence: TGTGCCTGGAGTAACTCAAATCAAGAGACCCAGTACTTC.

The rearrangement joins TRBV18 to TRBJ2-5, with D possibly being TRBD2 (6 bases). The CDR3 has 16 amino acids. Trimming took 1 base from V and 5 from J, leaving 17 bases between them. The V gene's germline CDR1 is KGHSH and CDR2 LQKENI. The CDR3 DNA reads TGTGCCAGCTCACCACTACTAGAAACTAGCTGGGAGACCCAGTACTTC. Translated, it gives CASSPLLETSWETQYF.

The chain recombines TRBV28 with TRBJ2-1; D ambiguous. V was clipped by 3 bases and J by 7 bases, with 4 bases between them. The CDR3 has 11 residues. CDR1 is MDHEN and CDR2 is SYDVKM in the germline V gene. The CDR3, as DNA: TGTGCCAGCAGTTTCAGGAATGAGCAGTTCTTC. Protein sequence: CASSFRNEQFF.

The rearrangement uses TRBV6-1 and TRBJ2-7, with D possibly TRBD2 on 5 matching bases. The germline gives CDR1 MNHNS, CDR2 SASEGT. The CDR3 consists of 13 residues. V lost 6 bases to trimming and J lost 2 bases, with 11 bases between them. CDR3 in amino acids: CASRPADPYEQYF. CDR3 sequence (DNA): TGTGCCAGCAGGCCAGCGGATCCCTACGAGCAGTACTTC.

This chain links TRBV4-1 with TRBJ2-4; tentative D call: TRBD1 (6 bases). This CDR3 is built from 17 residues. V was pared by 3 bases and J by 0 bases, with 15 bases between. Germline CDR1 and CDR2: MGHRA and YSYEKL. Here the CDR3 reads CASSQNTGSLAKNIQYF. CDR3 in DNA: TGCGCCAGCAGCCAGAATACAGGGTCGCTAGCCAAAAACATTCAGTACTTC.

The V call is TRBV19, the J call TRBJ2-1, with a weak D call TRBD2 (6 bases). CDR1 is LNHDA and CDR2 is SQIVND in the germline V gene (reference sequence). The CDR3 runs 15 residues. V was pared by 6 bases and J by 9 bases, with 21 bases between. CDR3 coding DNA: TGTGCCAGTAGAACCCGGGACCTAATCGGGGGTGAGCAGTTCTTC. It translates to CASRTRDLIGGEQFF.

The rearrangement links TRBV30 to TRBJ2-3, with 7 nucleotides matching TRBD2. The germline V gene encodes CDR1 GTSNPN and CDR2 SVGIG (reference sequence). Losses at the gene ends were 2 bases for V and 1 base for J; bases not matched to a gene: 6. The CDR3 spans 15 residues. CDR3 in DNA: TGTGCCTGGAGTCGGACGGGAGGAGGCACAGATACGCAGTATTTT. It translates to CAWSRTGGGTDTQYF.

V usage is TRBV2 and J usage is TRBJ2-1, with 13 positions matching TRBD2. Trimming at V came to 7 bases and at J to 4 bases, leaving 4 bases not matched to a gene. The CDR3 covers 15 residues. CDR1 SNHLY and CDR2 FYNNEI come from the germline V gene. The DNA for the CDR3 is TGTGCCAGCAAGTTGGGACTAGCGGGGTACAATGAGCAGTTCTTC. This sequence encodes CASKLGLAGYNEQFF.

The rearrangement links TRBV7-9 to TRBJ2-7; TRBD1 agrees at 7 bases. V trimming: 5 bases; J trimming: 0 bases; junction bases outside the gene matches: 13. The germline gives CDR1 SEHNR, CDR2 FQNEAQ (reference sequence). The CDR3 totals 17 residues. CDR3 sequence: CASSGAPGQPSSYEQYF. Here the CDR3 DNA reads TGTGCCAGCAGCGGTGCTCCGGGACAGCCGAGCTCCTACGAGCAGTACTTC.

V is TRBV5-6 and J is TRBJ1-1; D is unresolved. The CDR3 length is 16 residues. Trimming pared 4 bases from V and 3 bases from J, leaving 19 bases between. Germline V gives CDR1 SGHDT, CDR2 YYEEEE. The CDR3 is CASSPPGLRPDTEAFF. As DNA, the CDR3 is TGTGCCAGCAGCCCGCCGGGTCTACGGCCCGACACTGAAGCTTTCTTT.